This TCR beta chain was captured in a study of blood T cell repertoires in COVID-19. As for the study in general: Sample material is recorded as cDNA or gDNA derived from T cells, B-cell-depleted T cells, or PBMCs.

As originally analysed: Reference gene primers were amplified, and this amplification served to estimate nucleated cell counts. TCRdb's table, derived via immunoSEQ multiplex PCR, lists solely in-frame clones and lacks some. The V and J calls and clone size are taken from that table; D and trimming were inferred from the DNA. This table has roughly 410,000 clones, approximately 89% appearing once. In Seattle, patients joined the study during active infection and were tracked longitudinally. Trimming shortened V by 4 bases and J by 2 bases, and 23 bases separated the two germline ends. This CDR3 has 18 residues. CDR1 and CDR2 (germline): SGHNT, YYREEE (reference sequence).

The sequenced sample consisted of peripheral blood. The V and J genes are TRBV5-4 and TRBJ2-3; D might be TRBD1 (7 bases). The receptor comes from a woman aged 40 to 49 with COVID-19, enrolled during active disease. The CDR3 here is CASSLSLGPGGSTDTQYF. DNA for the CDR3: TGTGCCAGCAGCCTATCCTTGGGTCCAGGGGGGTCCACAGATACGCAGTATTTT.